This TCR beta chain was identified during a study of blood T cell repertoires in COVID-19 (dated by TCRdb to about 2020). Regarding the study in general: Samples from collaborators originated in the United States, Italy and Spain and spanned both the acute and convalescent phases of COVID-19. The prospective study material was composed of cDNA or gDNA derived from T cells, B-cell-depleted T cells, or PBMCs. The dataset comprised deeply sampled blood TCRbeta repertoires from subjects exposed to, actively infected with, or recovered from COVID-19. The repertoires were made available in a free public database intended to serve as a resource for research on the immune response to SARS-CoV-2. Samples came from the ongoing ImmuneRACE study (first 160 participants) plus 1,254 subjects from 6 global collaborators. Nearly every sample came with metadata listing a de-identified subject ID, COVID-19 status, age in years and sex. Where available, HLA class I and class II types were taken from metadata supplied by the sample provider and were not determined by assay-based typing.

The collaborating institutions used their own protocols to collect whole blood in K2EDTA tubes. For TCRbeta analysis, collaborators shipped samples as frozen whole blood, isolated PBMCs, or DNA extracted from either of those sample types. Concerning this clone itself: Its antigen specificity is not known. Base qualities are missing; no much larger clone stands one base away.

What the research found in general, with its limitations: The quantity of clinical and demographic metadata differed by source and by participant and was supplied without curation.

Cut back by 3 bases and 6 bases, the V and J ends lie 16 bases apart. The CDR3 measures 15 amino acids from cysteine to phenylalanine. Only the CDR3 DNA is retained, 45 bases long and in frame from the first base. Reading the germline V gene gives CDR1 SGHDT and CDR2 YYEEEE. The immunoSEQ Assay, a bias-controlled multiplex PCR, was used to amplify TCRbeta CDR3 regions from genomic DNA. From the authors' description of their analysis: Nucleated cell counts per sample were estimated from amplification of reference gene primers within the assay. Sequence reads were collapsed and filtered to measure the absolute abundance of every unique TCRbeta CDR3 rearrangement. Productive Simpson clonality was computed per sample as the square root of Simpson's diversity index over productive rearrangements. TCRdb mirrors the immuneACCESS table, restricted to in-frame sequences. Some clones are absent from its copies; in checked studies, under half trace to an unresolved V gene, and the reason for the others is unknown. V and J calls and clone size follow that table, whereas D and trimming were derived from the DNA. The sample profile shows some 150,000 clones; about 91% of them were found once. The ten largest clonotypes hold 1.5% to 2% of the sample.

This TCR was recovered from a woman in her forties or fifties with acute or convalescent COVID-19. The specimen was peripheral blood. The chain was built from TRBV5-6 and TRBJ2-4; D gene: possibly TRBD1, on 5 matching bases. CDR3 loop: CASSSVGQGGNIQYF. The DNA sequence follows: TGTGCCAGCAGCTCCGTGGGGCAGGGCGGAAACATTCAGTACTTC.